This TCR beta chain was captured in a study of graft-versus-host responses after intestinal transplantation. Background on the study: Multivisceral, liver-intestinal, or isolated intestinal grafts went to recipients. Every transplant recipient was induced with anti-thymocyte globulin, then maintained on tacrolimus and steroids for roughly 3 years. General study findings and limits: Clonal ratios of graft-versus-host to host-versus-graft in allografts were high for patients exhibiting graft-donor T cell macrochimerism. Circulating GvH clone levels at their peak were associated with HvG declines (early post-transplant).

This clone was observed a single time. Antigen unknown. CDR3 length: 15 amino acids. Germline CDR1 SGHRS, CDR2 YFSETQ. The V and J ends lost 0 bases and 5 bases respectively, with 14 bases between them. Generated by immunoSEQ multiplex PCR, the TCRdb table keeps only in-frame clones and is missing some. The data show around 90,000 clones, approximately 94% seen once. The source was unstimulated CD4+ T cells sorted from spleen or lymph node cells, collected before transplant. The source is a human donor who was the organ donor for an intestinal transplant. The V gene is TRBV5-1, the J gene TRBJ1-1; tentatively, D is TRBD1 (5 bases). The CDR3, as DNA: TGCGCCAGCAGCTTGGCCGGGGGTCAGAGGACTGAAGCTTTCTTT. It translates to CASSLAGGQRTEAFF.